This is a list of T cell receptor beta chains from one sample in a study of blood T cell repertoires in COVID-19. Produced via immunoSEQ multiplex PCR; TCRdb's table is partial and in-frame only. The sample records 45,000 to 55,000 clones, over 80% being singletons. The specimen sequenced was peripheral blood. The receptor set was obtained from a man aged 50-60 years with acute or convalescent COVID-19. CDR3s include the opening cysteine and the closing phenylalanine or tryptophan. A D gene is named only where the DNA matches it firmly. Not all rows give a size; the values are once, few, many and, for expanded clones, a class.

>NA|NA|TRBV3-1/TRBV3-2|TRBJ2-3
TGTGCCAGCAGCCCCCGACTAGCAGATACGCAGTATTTT
CASSPRLADTQYF
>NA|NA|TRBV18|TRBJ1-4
TGTGCCAGCTCACCGAGGGCAGGGGAATTGGAAAAACTGTTTTTT
CASSPRAGELEKLFF
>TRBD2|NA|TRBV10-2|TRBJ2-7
TGCGCCAGCAGTGACGCGGGGGGACCCTACGAGCAGTACTTC
CASSDAGGPYEQYF
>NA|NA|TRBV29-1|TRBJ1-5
TGCAGCGCTGGCGACTATAGCAATCAGCCCCAGCATTTT
CSAGDYSNQPQHF
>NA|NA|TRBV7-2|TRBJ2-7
TGTGCCAGCAGCCCAAGATACGGCTCGGGCTACGAGCAGTACTTC
CASSPRYGSGYEQYF
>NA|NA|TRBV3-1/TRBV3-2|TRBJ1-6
TGTGCCAGCAGCCAAGATCTAGGGAGCTCCTATAATTCACCCCTCCACTTT
CASSQDLGSSYNSPLHF
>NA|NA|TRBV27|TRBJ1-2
TGTGCCAGCAGTTCACAGGTTGCTAACTATGGCTACACCTTC
CASSSQVANYGYTF
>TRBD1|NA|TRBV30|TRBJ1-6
TGTGCCTGGAGAGGGACAGGGTCCTCACCCCTCCACTTT
CAWRGTGSSPLHF
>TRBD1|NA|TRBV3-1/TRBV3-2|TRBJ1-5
TGTGCCAGCAGCCAAGAAGGGGCAGGGGGCGGTCAGCCCCAGCATTTT
CASSQEGAGGGQPQHF
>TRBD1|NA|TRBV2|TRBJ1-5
TGTGCCAGCAGGAGGACAGGGGGGCAGCCCCAGCATTTT
CASRRTGGQPQHF
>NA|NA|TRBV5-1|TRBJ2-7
TGCGCCAGCAGCTTGGCCGGGACACCCGAGCAGTACTTC
CASSLAGTPEQYF
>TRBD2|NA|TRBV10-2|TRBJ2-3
TGCGCCAGCATCGCGGGGGGGACCTCAGATACGCAGTATTTT
CASIAGGTSDTQYF
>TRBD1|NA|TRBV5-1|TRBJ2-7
TGCGCCAGCAGCCCCCTGACAGGGCTCTCTTATTCCTACGAGCAGTACTTC
CASSPLTGLSYSYEQYF
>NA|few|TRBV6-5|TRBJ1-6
TGTGCCAGTGAAGTTGGGGGGAATTCACCCCTCCACTTT
CASEVGGNSPLHF
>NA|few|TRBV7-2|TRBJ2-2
TGTGCCAGCAGCTTAGGCGTGTATGCGGACACCGGGGAGCTGTTTTTT
CASSLGVYADTGELFF
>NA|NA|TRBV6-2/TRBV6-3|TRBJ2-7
TGTGCCAGCAGTGAGGGGGACAACTCCTACGAGCAGTACTTC
CASSEGDNSYEQYF
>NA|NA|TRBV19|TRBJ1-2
TGTGCCAGTAGTATGTACAGCCTCTATGGCTACACCTTC
CASSMYSLYGYTF
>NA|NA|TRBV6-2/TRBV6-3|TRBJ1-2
TGTGCCAGCAGTTACCAGGGGAACTATGGCTACACCTTC
CASSYQGNYGYTF
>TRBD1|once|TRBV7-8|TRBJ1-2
TGTGCCAGCAGCTTAACCCGGGACAGGGAAGTATCTGGCTACACCTTC
CASSLTRDREVSGYTF
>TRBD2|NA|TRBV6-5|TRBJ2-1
TGTGCCAGCAGTATACCGGCTAGCGGTGAGCAGTTCTTC
CASSIPASGEQFF
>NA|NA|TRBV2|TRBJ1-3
TGTGCCAGCAGTGAATCGACAACGGGAAACACCATATATTTT
CASSESTTGNTIYF
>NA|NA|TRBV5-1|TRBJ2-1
TGCGCCAGCAGCCCTAAGGCTAGCTCCTACAATGAGCAGTTCTTC
CASSPKASSYNEQFF
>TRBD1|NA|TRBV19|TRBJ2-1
TGTGCCAGTAGTATAGATTGGGGAAACAGGGGCAATGAGCAGTTCTTC
CASSIDWGNRGNEQFF
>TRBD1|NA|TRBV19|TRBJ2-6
TGTGCCAGTAGTATGACAGGGGGGAGCTCTGGGGCCAACGTCCTGACTTTC
CASSMTGGSSGANVLTF
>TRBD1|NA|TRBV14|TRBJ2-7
TGTGCCAGCAGCCTCATACAGGGGGCTGGGTACGAGCAGTACTTC
CASSLIQGAGYEQYF
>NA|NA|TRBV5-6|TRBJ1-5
TGTGCCAGCAGCTTGGGGCAGGGAGGTCAGCCCCAGCATTTT
CASSLGQGGQPQHF
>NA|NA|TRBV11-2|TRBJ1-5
TGTGCCAGCAGCTTAGACATAGGGGCTGGAAATCAGCCCCAGCATTTT
CASSLDIGAGNQPQHF
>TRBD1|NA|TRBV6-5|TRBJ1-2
TGTGCCAGCAGTTACTCGGCAGGGGGCTATGGCTACACCTTC
CASSYSAGGYGYTF
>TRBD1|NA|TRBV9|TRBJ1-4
TGTGCCAGCAGCCCGGGACAGTATAATGAAAAACTGTTTTTT
CASSPGQYNEKLFF
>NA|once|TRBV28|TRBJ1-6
TGTGCCGGCCAGACGGCCGAGGGTAGATATAATTCACCCCTCCACTTT
CAGQTAEGRYNSPLHF
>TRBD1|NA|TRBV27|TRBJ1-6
TGTGCCAGCAGGAAACAGGGGAACTCCTATAATTCACCCCTCCACTTT
CASRKQGNSYNSPLHF
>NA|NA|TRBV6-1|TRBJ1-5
TGTGCCAGCAGTGAAGGACTTGATCCTAGCAATCAGCCCCAGCATTTT
CASSEGLDPSNQPQHF
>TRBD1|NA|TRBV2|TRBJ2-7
TGTGCCAGCAGTGCCACACAGGGGATCGAGCAGTACTTC
CASSATQGIEQYF
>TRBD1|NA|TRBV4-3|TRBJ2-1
TGCGCCAGCAGCCAACTAGGGACAGGGTCGTATGAGCAGTTCTTC
CASSQLGTGSYEQFF
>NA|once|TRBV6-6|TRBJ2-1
TGTGCCAGCACCCTGTCCAGGGACAATGAGCAGTTCTTC
CASTLSRDNEQFF
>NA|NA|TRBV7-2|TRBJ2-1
TGTGCCAGCAGCTTAGTAGGGGGGGCAGGCAATGAGCAGTTCTTC
CASSLVGGAGNEQFF
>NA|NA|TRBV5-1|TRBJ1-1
TGCGCCAGCAGCCTTGGTAACAGGGTGAACACTGAAGCTTTCTTT
CASSLGNRVNTEAFF
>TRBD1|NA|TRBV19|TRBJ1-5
TGTGCCACCCGACAGGGAATACATCAGCCCCAGCATTTT
CATRQGIHQPQHF
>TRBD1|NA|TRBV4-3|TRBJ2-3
TGCGCCAGCAGCCGACTTGGGACAGGGGAAGATACGCAGTATTTT
CASSRLGTGEDTQYF
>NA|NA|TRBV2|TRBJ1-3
TGTGCCACCTCCCTGGGGCAAGGAAACACCATATATTTT
CATSLGQGNTIYF
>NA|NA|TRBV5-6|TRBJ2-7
TGTGCCAGCAGCTTGTACTACGAGCAGTACTTC
CASSLYYEQYF
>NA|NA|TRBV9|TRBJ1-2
TGTGCCAGCAGCGTGGAGGGCATAGGATATGGCTACACCTTC
CASSVEGIGYGYTF
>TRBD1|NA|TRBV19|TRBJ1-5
TGTGCCAGTAGTATAACCCAACAGGGGGCGACGCATTTT
CASSITQQGATHF
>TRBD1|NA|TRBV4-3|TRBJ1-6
TGCGCCAGCAGCCCACACCTCTCAGGGACAGAGTATAATTCACCCCTCCACTTT
CASSPHLSGTEYNSPLHF
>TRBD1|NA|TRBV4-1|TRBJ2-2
TGCGCCAGCAGACCTCAACCCGGGACAGGGGGGAACACCGGGGAGCTGTTTTTT
CASRPQPGTGGNTGELFF
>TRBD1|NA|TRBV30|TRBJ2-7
TGTGCCTGGAGTCCCGGGACAGGGACACAGTCGTACTTC
CAWSPGTGTQSYF
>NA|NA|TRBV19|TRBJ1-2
TGTGCCAGTAGTGTCCGGGGAGGAGGCTACACCTTC
CASSVRGGGYTF
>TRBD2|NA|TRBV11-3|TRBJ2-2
TGTGCCAGCAGCGGATCTAGCGGGGGGGCCCCCGGGGAGCTGTTTTTT
CASSGSSGGAPGELFF
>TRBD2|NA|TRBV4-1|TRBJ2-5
TGCGCCAGCAGCCAAGGGGTTACCGGGGGGGCAGGAGAGACCCAGTACTTC
CASSQGVTGGAGETQYF
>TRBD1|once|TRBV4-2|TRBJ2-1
TGTGCCAGCAGCCCGCGGGTCGGGACAGGCTCCTACAATGAGCAGTTCTTC
CASSPRVGTGSYNEQFF
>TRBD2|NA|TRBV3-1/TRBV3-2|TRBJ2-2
TGTGCCAGCAGCGGACTAGCGGAGGTCGGGGAGCTGTTTTTT
CASSGLAEVGELFF
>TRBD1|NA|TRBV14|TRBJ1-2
TGTGCCAGCAGCCCCGGGACAGGGAACTATGGCTACACCTTC
CASSPGTGNYGYTF
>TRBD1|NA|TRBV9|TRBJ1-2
TGTGCCAGCAGTAGGGACAGGAGCTATGGCTACACCTTC
CASSRDRSYGYTF